The 24 T cell receptor beta chains below were found in one sample sequenced in a study of shared clonotypes between healthy human individuals. Clones were sequenced by immunoSEQ multiplex PCR, and TCRdb holds only the in-frame ones, with some missing. The sample has around 500,000 clones, around 85% seen once. Sample: PBMCs. These receptors were obtained from a woman aged 35 to 49 in good health. Some clones in this sample may be carry-over from other donors' samples.

This clone was seen just once. This chain joins TRBV29-1 and TRBJ1-2; D might be TRBD1 (5 bases). The germline V and J ends were trimmed by 3 bases and 8 bases, with 10 bases remaining between them. CDR1 is SQVTM and CDR2 is ANQGSEA in the germline V gene. The CDR3 extends over 11 amino acids. The CDR3 is CSVEGGWGYTF. DNA of the CDR3: TGCAGCGTTGAGGGGGGTTGGGGCTACACCTTC.

Concerning this clone: An end of the junction differs from the germline gene, which may be a read error. The V call is TRBV11-2, the J call TRBJ2-7; 8 bases line up with TRBD1. This CDR3 has 13 amino acids. Per the germline V gene, CDR1 is SGHAT and CDR2 is FQNNGV. CDR3 loop: CASSLVGGAGGHF. CDR3 in DNA: TGTGCCAGCAGCTTAGTGGGTGGGGCAGGGGGCCACTTC.

The V gene is TRBV10-3, the J gene TRBJ1-2, with TRBD1 as a possible D gene (5 bases). Trimming left V 0 bases short and J 4 bases short, with 9 bases between. The CDR3 extends over 14 amino acids. Germline CDR1 reads ENHRY; CDR2 reads SYGVKD. Here the CDR3 reads CAISESGTFYGYTF. The CDR3 DNA reads as TGTGCCATCAGTGAGTCCGGGACTTTCTATGGCTACACCTTC.

A word on this clone: A far larger clone is just one base off, so this is likely a read error. Other DNA sequences in the sample encode the same CDR3. The genes are TRBV7-8 and TRBJ1-2; perhaps TRBD1 as D (6 bases). Germline CDR1 reads SGHVS; CDR2 reads FQNEAQ. The CDR3 extends over 13 amino acids. CDR3 region: CASSLWTEDGYTF. The CDR3 DNA reads TGTGCCAGCAGCTTATGGACAGAGGATGGCTACACCTTT.

A note on this clone: This likely reflects a read error, since a far larger clone is one base away. The gene calls are TRBV11-2 and TRBJ2-2, with 8 bases fitting TRBD1. Germline-derived CDR1 and CDR2 are SGHAT and FQNNGV. This CDR3 region has 16 residues. CDR3 amino acids: CASSTGQGTNTWELFF. The CDR3 DNA sequence: TGTGCCAGCAGCACAGGACAGGGAACGAACACCTGGGAGCTGTTTTTT.

The chain links TRBV7-2 to TRBJ1-5, with D possibly being TRBD1 (5 bases). This CDR3 region has 14 residues. Trimming removed 1 base from V and 12 bases from J, with 16 bases in between. Per germline, CDR1 SGHTA and CDR2 FQGNSA. For the CDR3, the DNA is TGTGCCAGCAGCTTAGGGGGCCTTTTCCAATTCCAGCATTTT. Encoded protein: CASSLGGLFQFQHF.

Regarding this clone: This likely came from a read error, as a far larger clone is one base away. The sample contains more than one DNA sequence encoding this CDR3. The chain has TRBV5-1 and TRBJ2-5; 7 nucleotides match TRBD1. The germline V gene has CDR1 SGHRS and CDR2 YFSETQ. The CDR3 is 15 amino acids. CDR3 nucleotide sequence: TGCGCCAGCAGCTTTTTAGGGGGCTACGGAGAGACACAGTACTTC. It encodes CASSFLGGYGETQYF.

Details on this clone: A read error likely explains this, since a far larger clone differs by one base. This same CDR3 is encoded by further DNA sequences in the sample. The rearrangement links TRBV6-1 to TRBJ2-5; 8 bases are shared with TRBD2. The J call may not be correct, given that the DNA end is closer to TRBJ2-7. CDR3 size: 15 residues. CDR1 MNHNS and CDR2 SASEGT come from the germline V gene. In nucleotides, the CDR3 is TGTGCCAGCAGTGCTGACGCCGGGGGGGTGTACGAGCAGTACTTC. Its translation: CASSADAGGVYEQYF.

This chain joins TRBV4-1 and TRBJ2-5; TRBD2 is a possible D gene (5 bases). In germline, CDR1 is MGHRA, CDR2 YSYEKL. Trimming stripped 5 bases from V and 1 base from J, with 17 bases between. CDR3 length: 16 residues. The CDR3 loop reads CASSSGIQIGQETQYF. In DNA, the CDR3 is TGCGCCAGCAGCTCGGGGATACAGATAGGCCAAGAGACCCAGTACTTC.

This clone was seen just once. This rearrangement joins TRBV5-4 to TRBJ2-1; no clear D. V was cut by 0 bases and J by 1 base, with 5 bases left in between. Looked up from germline, CDR1 is SGHNT and CDR2 is YYREEE (reference sequence). The CDR3 is made up of 14 amino acids. The CDR3 region is CASSLVGSYNEQFF. DNA for the CDR3: TGTGCCAGCAGCTTGGTTGGGTCCTACAATGAGCAGTTCTTC. The full variable domain, its missing parts supplied by reference TRBV5-4 and TRBJ2-1, is ETGVTQSPTHLIKTRGQQVTLRCSSQSGHNTVSWYQQALGQGPQFIFQYYREEENGRGNFPPRFSGLQFPNYSSELNVNALELDDSALYLCASSLVGSYNEQFFGPGTRLTVL.

Of note for this clone: The junction departs from the called germline gene at one end, perhaps through a read error. The DNA of the CDR3 is TGTGCTAGCAGCCTACTAGCGGGAGATTGGAATGAGCAGTTCTTC. As protein: CASSLLAGDWNEQFF. The chain has TRBV7-7 and TRBJ2-1; 11 nucleotides match TRBD2. The CDR3 length is 15 residues. Germline V gene lookup returns CDR1 SSHAT and CDR2 FNYEAQ (reference sequence).

This clone came up many times. Additional DNA sequences in this sample encode the identical CDR3. The chain uses TRBV30 and TRBJ2-2; the D is unclear. Germline CDR1 and CDR2: GTSNPN and SVGIG (reference sequence). This CDR3 comprises 12 residues. V was trimmed by 0 bases and J by 10 bases, leaving 9 bases between them. CDR3 region: CAWSVPVTELFF. CDR3 nucleotides: TGTGCCTGGAGTGTACCGGTAACGGAGCTGTTTTTT.

The genes are TRBV18 and TRBJ1-2; D possibly corresponds to TRBD1 (5 bases). V lost 6 bases, J lost 3 bases, and 17 bases lay in between. This CDR3 is 15 amino acids long. Germline V gene lookup returns CDR1 KGHSH and CDR2 LQKENI. The CDR3 loop reads CASSLNPGGDYGYTF. DNA of the CDR3: TGTGCCAGCTCCCTCAACCCTGGAGGGGACTATGGCTACACCTTC.

The chain employs TRBV7-9 and TRBJ2-5; D not certain. Germline V gene sequence: CDR1 SEHNR, CDR2 FQNEAQ (reference sequence). The CDR3 has 13 amino acids. V gave up 5 bases and J gave up 3 bases, with 10 bases separating them. CDR3 nucleotides: TGTGCCAGCAGCGTAGTCAGTGAAGAGACCCAGTACTTC. Residues: CASSVVSEETQYF.

For this clone: A far larger clone is a single base away, which makes a read error likely. In the same sample, other DNA sequences code for this CDR3. The chain links TRBV30 to TRBJ1-5; D possibly corresponds to TRBD1 (5 bases). CDR3 length: 13 amino acids. Germline CDR1 GTSNPN, CDR2 SVGIG (reference sequence). The V and J ends lost 4 bases and 2 bases respectively, with 9 bases between them. CDR3 region: CAWNMGGNQPQHF. CDR3 in DNA: TGTGCCTGGAATATGGGGGGCAATCAGCCCCAGCATTTT.

The chain is built from TRBV6-6 and TRBJ1-2; D not certain. The CDR3 contains 13 residues. Per germline, CDR1 MNHNY and CDR2 SVGAGI (reference sequence). Trimming shortened V by 7 bases and J by 6 bases, and 15 bases separated the two germline ends. The CDR3 spells CASNPGGGDGYTF. Here the CDR3 DNA reads TGTGCCAGCAACCCCGGTGGAGGTGATGGCTACACCTTC.

This rearrangement joins TRBV11-2 to TRBJ1-2; TRBD1 is a possible D gene (5 bases). CDR1 is SGHAT and CDR2 is FQNNGV in the germline V gene. The V and J ends lost 0 bases and 4 bases respectively, with 6 bases between them. The CDR3 is 13 residues long. The CDR3 spells CASSLDRAYGYTF. The CDR3 DNA follows: TGTGCCAGCAGCTTAGACAGGGCCTATGGCTACACCTTC.

This chain joins TRBV29-1 and TRBJ2-3; 12 positions agree with TRBD2. The CDR3 contains 14 residues. V lost 4 bases and J lost 3; bases outside the gene matches: 2. In germline, CDR1 is SQVTM, CDR2 ANQGSEA. CDR3 sequence (DNA): TGCAGCGTTGCCCTAGCGGGGGGGACAGATACGCAGTATTTT. Residues: CSVALAGGTDTQYF.

The rearrangement joins TRBV7-9 to TRBJ1-4; tentatively, D is TRBD1 (5 bases). The CDR3 contains 15 residues. The germline CDR1 and CDR2 sequences are SEHNR and FQNEAQ (reference sequence). With 1 base removed from V and 3 bases from J, the gap between germline ends came to 9 bases. The CDR3 loop reads CASSLVVGPNEKLFF. The CDR3 DNA reads as TGTGCCAGCAGCTTAGTGGTGGGGCCTAATGAAAAACTGTTTTTT.

This CDR3 reads CASSKPTGGAYTQYF. Here the CDR3 DNA reads TGTGCCAGCAGCAAACCGACAGGGGGCGCGTATACGCAGTATTTT. The chain links TRBV27 to TRBJ2-3; 10 bases match TRBD1. The germline V gene has CDR1 MNHEY and CDR2 SMNVEV (reference sequence). The junction had 10 bases not matched to a gene; V was cut back by 6 bases and J by 7 bases. The CDR3 spans 15 residues.

This clone was found once. The V call is TRBV19, the J call TRBJ1-2; no clear D gene. V dropped 5 bases and J dropped 3 bases, with 10 bases sitting between them. This CDR3 is 13 amino acids long. Germline V CDR1 and CDR2: LNHDA, SQIVND (reference sequence). CDR3 sequence: CASSSNPDYGYTF. Written as DNA, the CDR3 is TGTGCCAGTAGTTCAAATCCTGACTATGGCTACACCTTC.

Worth noting for this clone: A single base is all that separates this from a far larger clone, so a read error is likely. V gene TRBV4-2 combines with J gene TRBJ2-3, with D possibly TRBD2 on 5 matching bases. Germline CDR1 LGHNA, CDR2 YNFKEQ. This CDR3 spans 17 amino acids. For the CDR3, the DNA is TGTACCAGCAGCCAAGTGGACTCAGCCGGGGGCACAGATACGCAGTATTTT. As protein: CTSSQVDSAGGTDTQYF.

This rearrangement joins TRBV23-1 to TRBJ2-1, with unresolved D. TRBV23-1 is noted as an ORF with a role that remains uncertain. Deletions cut 2 bases from V and 3 bases from J, with 11 bases between. CDR3 length: 15 amino acids. The CDR3 sequence is CASSQPGPLYNEQFF. CDR3 DNA sequence: TGCGCCAGCAGTCAACCGGGTCCCCTCTACAATGAGCAGTTCTTC.

This clone showed up many times. The same CDR3 can be traced to other DNA sequences in this sample. The chain uses TRBV7-3 and TRBJ2-3, with 11 bases that match TRBD2. The germline V gene encodes CDR1 SGHTA and CDR2 FQGTGA. The CDR3 sequence is 14 residues long. The V segment lost 3 bases and the J segment 4 bases; nucleotides outside the gene matches: 0. As DNA, the CDR3 is TGTGCCAGCAGCTTGGGACTAGCGGCAGATACGCAGTATTTT. Amino acid sequence: CASSLGLAADTQYF.